These T cell receptor beta chains were read from a single sample in a study of cytomegalovirus exposure and HLA in healthy donors. Produced via immunoSEQ multiplex PCR; TCRdb's table is partial and in-frame only. The table lists under 150,000 clones, about 70% of them singletons, with 4% to 5.5% in the top ten. The sample taken for sequencing was PBMCs. The receptors here all came from a man aged 55-75 years in good health and CMV-seronegative. Each CDR3 is given with its conserved first and last residue. The order of the fields is V gene, D gene, clone size, J gene, CDR3 DNA, CDR3 protein. The D gene is left open where the match is weak. Clone size, where shown, is once, few, many, or a class for clones that have expanded.

v_call: TRBV7-3
d_call: TRBD1
clone_size: .
j_call: TRBJ1-1
cdr3_nt: TGTGCCAGCAGCTTAACGCCACAGGGGAATGAAGCTTTCTTT
cdr3_aa: CASSLTPQGNEAFF

v_call: TRBV14
d_call: .
clone_size: .
j_call: TRBJ2-3
cdr3_nt: TGTGCCAGCAGCCAGGGAGAAAGAGATACGCAGTATTTT
cdr3_aa: CASSQGERDTQYF

v_call: TRBV9
d_call: .
clone_size: .
j_call: TRBJ1-5
cdr3_nt: TGTGCCAGCAGCGTCCACAGGGAGGGTGCCAATCAGCCCCAGCATTTT
cdr3_aa: CASSVHREGANQPQHF

v_call: TRBV6-5
d_call: .
clone_size: .
j_call: TRBJ1-2
cdr3_nt: TGTGCCAGCGCACGTCCCTCCGGGGGCTACACCTTC
cdr3_aa: CASARPSGGYTF

v_call: TRBV28
d_call: TRBD2
clone_size: .
j_call: TRBJ2-7
cdr3_nt: TGTGCCAGCAGCCTATTAGCGGGAGGTTCGTACGAGCAGTACTTC
cdr3_aa: CASSLLAGGSYEQYF

v_call: TRBV6-5
d_call: TRBD1
clone_size: .
j_call: TRBJ2-4
cdr3_nt: TGTGCCAGCAGTAAAGGGGGCCTAGCCAAAAACATTCAGTACTTC
cdr3_aa: CASSKGGLAKNIQYF

v_call: TRBV6-5
d_call: .
clone_size: .
j_call: TRBJ2-1
cdr3_nt: TGTGCCAGCAGCCCTAGTCGTTACAATGAGCAGTTCTTC
cdr3_aa: CASSPSRYNEQFF

v_call: TRBV28
d_call: .
clone_size: .
j_call: TRBJ2-4
cdr3_nt: TGTGCCAGCAGCAACCCCGGGTCTTCCAAAAACATTCAGTACTTC
cdr3_aa: CASSNPGSSKNIQYF

v_call: TRBV27
d_call: .
clone_size: .
j_call: TRBJ2-1
cdr3_nt: TGTGCCAGCAGTTTACTGAGCTCCTACAATGAGCAGTTCTTC
cdr3_aa: CASSLLSSYNEQFF

v_call: TRBV19
d_call: .
clone_size: .
j_call: TRBJ2-2
cdr3_nt: TGTGCCAGTCAATCTAGCGCGGTGCGGCACGGGGAGCTGTTTTTT
cdr3_aa: CASQSSAVRHGELFF

v_call: TRBV4-1
d_call: TRBD1
clone_size: few
j_call: TRBJ2-7
cdr3_nt: TGCGCCAGCAGCCAAGGTGGGCAGGGGGCCTACGAGCAGTACTTC
cdr3_aa: CASSQGGQGAYEQYF

v_call: TRBV19
d_call: TRBD2
clone_size: few
j_call: TRBJ2-3
cdr3_nt: TGTGCCAGTAGTCCCCAGCGGGGAGATACGCAGTATTTT
cdr3_aa: CASSPQRGDTQYF

v_call: TRBV5-6
d_call: .
clone_size: few
j_call: TRBJ2-7
cdr3_nt: TGTGCCAGCAGCTTGCCACAGTCCTACGAGCAGTACTTC
cdr3_aa: CASSLPQSYEQYF

v_call: TRBV6-5
d_call: .
clone_size: .
j_call: TRBJ1-1
cdr3_nt: TGTGCCAGCAGTTACTCAGGCGGAAGGACTGAAGCTTTCTTT
cdr3_aa: CASSYSGGRTEAFF

v_call: TRBV25-1
d_call: TRBD1
clone_size: .
j_call: TRBJ1-2
cdr3_nt: TGTGCCAGCAGGGGACAGGGTTTTAACTATGGCTACCCCTTC
cdr3_aa: CASRGQGFNYGYPF

v_call: TRBV4-3
d_call: .
clone_size: .
j_call: TRBJ2-2
cdr3_nt: TGCGCCAGCAGCCAAGATCTAGTACCCGACACCGGGGAGCTGTTTTTT
cdr3_aa: CASSQDLVPDTGELFF

v_call: TRBV5-6
d_call: .
clone_size: few
j_call: TRBJ2-7
cdr3_nt: TGTGCCAGCAGCCCGGAGAGAGGCTCCTACGAGCAGTACTTC
cdr3_aa: CASSPERGSYEQYF

v_call: TRBV25-1
d_call: .
clone_size: .
j_call: TRBJ2-3
cdr3_nt: TGTGCCAGCAGTGAATTCTCAGGACTACACCGCGTAAATACGCAGTATTTT
cdr3_aa: CASSEFSGLHRVNTQYF

v_call: TRBV6-1
d_call: TRBD2
clone_size: .
j_call: TRBJ2-7
cdr3_nt: TGTGCCAGCAGTCTAGCGGGGAACTACGAGCAGTACTTC
cdr3_aa: CASSLAGNYEQYF

v_call: TRBV2
d_call: .
clone_size: .
j_call: TRBJ2-3
cdr3_nt: TGTGCCAGCAGCGGATACACTAGGGATACGCAGTATTTT
cdr3_aa: CASSGYTRDTQYF

v_call: TRBV6-5
d_call: TRBD1
clone_size: .
j_call: TRBJ1-5
cdr3_nt: TGTGCCAGCAGCCCGGACAGGGCCTCCCTTCAGCCCCAGCATTTT
cdr3_aa: CASSPDRASLQPQHF

v_call: TRBV5-1
d_call: .
clone_size: .
j_call: TRBJ2-5
cdr3_nt: TGCGCCAGCAGCTTGGTACTACAAGAGACCCAGTACTTC
cdr3_aa: CASSLVLQETQYF

v_call: TRBV2
d_call: .
clone_size: few
j_call: TRBJ1-2
cdr3_nt: TGTGCCAGCAGTGGATTGAACAGCTATGGCTACACCTTC
cdr3_aa: CASSGLNSYGYTF

v_call: TRBV5-1
d_call: .
clone_size: .
j_call: TRBJ2-3
cdr3_nt: TGCGCCAGCAGCTCGGGAGAACGGGGGACGCCGGATACGCAGTATTTT
cdr3_aa: CASSSGERGTPDTQYF

v_call: TRBV5-1
d_call: .
clone_size: .
j_call: TRBJ1-2
cdr3_nt: TGCGCCAGCAGCAGGACAGTGACTAACTATGGCTACACCTTC
cdr3_aa: CASSRTVTNYGYTF

v_call: TRBV28
d_call: .
clone_size: .
j_call: TRBJ2-7
cdr3_nt: TGTGCCAGCATGGGCAGGCTACCCTACGAGCAGTACTTC
cdr3_aa: CASMGRLPYEQYF

v_call: TRBV7-6
d_call: .
clone_size: once
j_call: TRBJ2-1
cdr3_nt: TGTGCCAGCAGCTTAATGAGTTACAATGAGCAGTTCTTC
cdr3_aa: CASSLMSYNEQFF

v_call: TRBV2
d_call: TRBD2
clone_size: .
j_call: TRBJ2-2
cdr3_nt: TGTGCCAGCAGAGGTCTAGCGGGAGGGGTCACCGGGGAGCTGTTTTTT
cdr3_aa: CASRGLAGGVTGELFF

v_call: TRBV28
d_call: .
clone_size: .
j_call: TRBJ1-4
cdr3_nt: TGTGCCAGCACCCCCGGGTGGGAAAAACTGTTTTTT
cdr3_aa: CASTPGWEKLFF

v_call: TRBV5-3
d_call: TRBD1
clone_size: .
j_call: TRBJ2-1
cdr3_nt: TGTGCCAGAAGCGGGTTACGGGACAGGGTGGCCGATGAGCAGTTCTTC
cdr3_aa: CARSGLRDRVADEQFF

v_call: TRBV10-2
d_call: .
clone_size: once
j_call: TRBJ2-4
cdr3_nt: TGCGCCAGCAGCGCGACAGGGATAGCGGAGATGGGAAACATTCAGTACTTC
cdr3_aa: CASSATGIAEMGNIQYF

v_call: TRBV19
d_call: TRBD1
clone_size: .
j_call: TRBJ1-1
cdr3_nt: TGTGCCACTGACAGGGGGATGAACACTGAAGCTTTCTTT
cdr3_aa: CATDRGMNTEAFF

v_call: TRBV10-2
d_call: TRBD2
clone_size: few
j_call: TRBJ2-7
cdr3_nt: TGCGCCAGCGCGACTAGCGGGGCCTTCTACGAGCAGTACTTC
cdr3_aa: CASATSGAFYEQYF

v_call: TRBV28
d_call: .
clone_size: few
j_call: TRBJ1-1
cdr3_nt: TGTGCCAGCAGTTTGTCCGCAGCGTCGGCTTTCTTT
cdr3_aa: CASSLSAASAFF

v_call: TRBV6-1
d_call: .
clone_size: .
j_call: TRBJ1-6
cdr3_nt: TGTGCCAGCAGTGCTTTCAGGGGAGGGGATTCACCCCTCCACTTT
cdr3_aa: CASSAFRGGDSPLHF